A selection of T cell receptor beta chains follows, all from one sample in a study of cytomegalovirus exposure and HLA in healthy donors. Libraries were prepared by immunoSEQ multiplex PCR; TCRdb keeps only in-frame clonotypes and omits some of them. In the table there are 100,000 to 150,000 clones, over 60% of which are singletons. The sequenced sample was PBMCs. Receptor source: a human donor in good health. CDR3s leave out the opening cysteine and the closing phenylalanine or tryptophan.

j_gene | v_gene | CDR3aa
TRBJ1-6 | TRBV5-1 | ASSLARVGDSPLH
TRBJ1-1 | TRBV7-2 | ASSSILQGRAEAF
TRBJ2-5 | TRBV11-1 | ASSLGQPAQY
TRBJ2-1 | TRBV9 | ASSPDGSRGSYNEQF
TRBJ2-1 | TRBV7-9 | ASSLAGGVDEQF
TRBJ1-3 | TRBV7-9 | SSSLGGPSSGNTIY
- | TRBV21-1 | ASSNPENPRRAGESVREQY
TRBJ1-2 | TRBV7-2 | ASSLRRDRLYGYT
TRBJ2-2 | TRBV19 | ASSIRGQDTGELF
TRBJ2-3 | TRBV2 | ASSEGGRRTDTQY
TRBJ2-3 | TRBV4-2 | ASSPLAGSTDTQY
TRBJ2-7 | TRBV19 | ASSMRPDRGIYEQY
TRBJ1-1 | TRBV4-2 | ASSRGDGLGNTEAF
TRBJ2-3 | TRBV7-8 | ASSLVSGGVVGTDTQY
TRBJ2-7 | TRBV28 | ASSLWGVGGSYEQY
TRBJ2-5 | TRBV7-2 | ASSLLSGETQY
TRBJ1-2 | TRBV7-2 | ASSLVSLTGGRGYT
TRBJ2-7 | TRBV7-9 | ASSLVLSTSGKYGVEQY
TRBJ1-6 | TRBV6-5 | ASRDLDRGESPLH
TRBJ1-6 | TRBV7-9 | ASSPGGLSPLH
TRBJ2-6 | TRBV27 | ASSFFGSGANVLT
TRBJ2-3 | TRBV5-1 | ASSSWDRGTDTQY
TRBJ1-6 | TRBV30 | AWSGLGGRSSPLH
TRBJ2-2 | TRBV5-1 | ASSQVRSPTGELF
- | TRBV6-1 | ASGRYEQY
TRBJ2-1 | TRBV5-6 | ASSSLRDWQF
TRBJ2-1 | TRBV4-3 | ASSQEWGFYNEQF
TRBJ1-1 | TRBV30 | AWGGPEAF
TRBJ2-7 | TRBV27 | ASSGTAGTSGGYEQY
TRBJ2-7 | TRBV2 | ASSEWDFLYVVQY
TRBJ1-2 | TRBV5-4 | ASSPSPGQGDGGYT
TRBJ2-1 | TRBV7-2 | ASSFQGRAPFSYNEQF
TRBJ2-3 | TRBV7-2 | ASRRGAGAPDTQY
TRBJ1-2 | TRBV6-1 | ATRDRKPAYGYT
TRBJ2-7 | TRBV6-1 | ASSGVRERSGWEQY
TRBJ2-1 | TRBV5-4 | ASSLQGKSYNEQF